This entry is about one TCR beta chain. This record comes from a study of shared clonotypes between healthy human individuals. Template amounts of roughly 300 ng DNA, around 33,000 T cell genomes, were employed in unsorted PBMC replicate PCRs. Method: immunoSEQ multiplex PCR; TCRdb's copy keeps in-frame clones and lacks some. The data show some 470,000 clones, 75% to 85% seen once. Germline V lookup: CDR1 MNHEY, CDR2 SMNVEV (reference sequence). J was trimmed by 10 bases and V by 5 bases; bases with no gene match: 9. The CDR3 totals 14 residues. V is TRBV27 and J is TRBJ1-5; 9 bases map to TRBD1. The source of this sequence is a woman between 40 and 50 years old in good health. Some clones in this sample may be carry-over from other donors' samples. Sequences were obtained from PBMCs. CDR3 sequence (DNA): TGTGCCAGCAGTCGGGGACAGGGTTTAGGTCCCCAGCATTTT. Its protein is CASSRGQGLGPQHF.